The clone carrying this T cell receptor beta chain was counted only a few times. Antigen specificity is unknown. This entry is derived from a study of response to subunit inactivated influenza vaccine. The CDR3 runs to 16 residues. The junction had 12 bases not matched to a gene; V was cut back by 6 bases and J by 7 bases. Whole-study results and caveats: New T cells are recruited in small numbers by each seasonal influenza vaccination, according to the authors' suggestion.

TCRdb reprocessed the RT-PCR reads with MiXCR, giving one entry per CDR3 protein. Among hundreds of thousands of distinct CDR3 sequences listed, approximately 18% were seen once. This clonotype was obtained from a man aged 50 to 59 who received an inactivated influenza vaccine. The input for sequencing was PBMCs from blood, taken about 5 days after vaccination. The chain combines TRBV12-3 or TRBV12-4 with TRBJ2-7; 13 bases are a match to TRBD2. CDR3 nucleotides: TGTGCCAGCAGGCCCACTAGCGGGAGGGGGGCATGGGAGCAGTACTTC. Translation gives CASRPTSGRGAWEQYF.